This TCR beta chain was identified in a study of blood T cell repertoires in COVID-19. As to this clone: At one end the junction does not follow the germline gene, possibly because of a read error.

This CDR3 spans 15 amino acids. Germline V gene data show CDR1 as LNHDA and CDR2 as SQIVND (reference sequence). Profiled with immunoSEQ multiplex PCR; TCRdb holds only in-frame clones, not every one. The table includes about 140,000 clones, roughly 86% detected once. The receptor comes from a human donor in a cohort sampled during active COVID-19. This chain joins TRBV19 and TRBJ2-1, with 7 bases that match TRBD2. Sequencing used peripheral blood. Here the CDR3 DNA reads TGTGCCAGTAGGGAAACTAGCGTCTCCTTCAATGAGCAGTTCTTC. Protein: CASRETSVSFNEQFF.